This is a list of T cell receptor beta chains from one sample in a study of blood T cell repertoires in COVID-19. Sequenced by immunoSEQ multiplex PCR; TCRdb stores in-frame clones only, minus some. The sample holds roughly 190,000 clones, around 80% seen once. Sequencing was done on a sample of peripheral blood. These receptors originate from a woman aged 70 to 79 with COVID-19, enrolled during active disease. The CDR3 runs from the conserved cysteine through the conserved F or W. A D gene is named only where the DNA matches it firmly. Expanded clones are given a class, and other clones once, few, many or no size at all.

d_gene	v_gene	abundance	j_gene	CDR3nt	CDR3aa
NA	TRBV6-5	NA	TRBJ2-4	TGTGCCAGCAGTTTCAGGGCAGCCAAAAACATTCAGTACTTC	CASSFRAAKNIQYF
NA	TRBV15	NA	TRBJ2-1	TGTGCCACCAGCAGAGATATAGGGGTTACTGAGCAGTTCTTC	CATSRDIGVTEQFF
NA	TRBV2	few	TRBJ2-3	TGTGCCAGCAGTGCAGCAACAGGAGGCACAGATACGCAGTATTTT	CASSAATGGTDTQYF
TRBD2	TRBV6-5	NA	TRBJ2-3	TGTGCCAGCAGTTACAGTGGACTAGCACAGGATACGCAGTATTTT	CASSYSGLAQDTQYF
NA	TRBV27	once	TRBJ2-3	TGTGCCAGCAGTCGAGACAGTCCCACTAGCACAGATACGCAGTATTTT	CASSRDSPTSTDTQYF
TRBD2	TRBV15	NA	TRBJ2-3	TGTGCCACCAGCAGAGAGAGGGGGAAAGGACTAGCGGGGATCAGGGATACGCAGTATTTT	CATSRERGKGLAGIRDTQYF
NA	TRBV3-1/TRBV3-2	NA	TRBJ1-1	TGTGCCAGCAGCCTGAACAGGGAAACTGAAGCTTTCTTT	CASSLNRETEAFF
TRBD2	TRBV2	NA	TRBJ2-1	TGTGCCAGCAGGACTAGCATCCATCCTACGCCCCATGAGCAGTTCTTC	CASRTSIHPTPHEQFF
NA	TRBV11-3	NA	TRBJ2-1	TGTGCCAGCAGCTTGGAAGGAAGGTCGGGTGAGCAGTTCTTC	CASSLEGRSGEQFF
NA	TRBV2	NA	TRBJ1-6	TGTGCCAGCAGTGAACGGGTCAGAGTTAATTCACCCCTCCACTTT	CASSERVRVNSPLHF
NA	TRBV5-1	NA	TRBJ1-4	TGCGCCAGCAGCTTGATGGGGGAGGGAGAACTGTTTTTT	CASSLMGEGELFF
NA	TRBV5-6	NA	TRBJ2-1	TGTGCCAGCAGCTTGAACGCGAACAATGAGCAGTTCTTC	CASSLNANNEQFF
NA	TRBV18	few	TRBJ1-1	TGTGCCAGCTCACCCAACAGGCTCCGAAGTTGGATAGAAGCTTTCTTT	CASSPNRLRSWIEAFF
TRBD1	TRBV11-2	few	TRBJ2-7	TGTGCCAGCAGCTTCCCGGGACAGAAGACCTACGAGCAGTACTTC	CASSFPGQKTYEQYF
TRBD2	TRBV3-1/TRBV3-2	NA	TRBJ2-7	TGTGCCAGCAGCCCAAGCGGGATAGCTTCCTACGAGCAGTACTTC	CASSPSGIASYEQYF
TRBD1	TRBV3-1/TRBV3-2	many	TRBJ1-1	TGTGCCAGCAGCCCGAGACAGGGGAACACTGAAGCTTTCTTT	CASSPRQGNTEAFF
NA	TRBV5-1	NA	TRBJ2-7	TGCGCCAGCAGCTTGGATCCGGCTAGGTCCTACGAGCAGTACTTC	CASSLDPARSYEQYF
TRBD1	TRBV28	NA	TRBJ1-3	TGTGCCAGCAGTGCAGACAGGGGATCAGGAAACACCATATATTTT	CASSADRGSGNTIYF
NA	TRBV28	NA	TRBJ1-5	TGTGCCAGCAGAGTAAGAGGACACAACCTAAACAATCAGCCCCAGCATTTT	CASRVRGHNLNNQPQHF
NA	TRBV7-2	NA	TRBJ1-2	TGTGCCAGCAGCCCCCGAGGGCCGATTTATGGCTACACCTTC	CASSPRGPIYGYTF
NA	TRBV28	NA	TRBJ1-2	TGTGCCAGCAGTTTTACCGACAGCTATGGCTACACCTTC	CASSFTDSYGYTF
TRBD2	TRBV30	once	TRBJ2-5	TGTGCCTGGAGTGTAGGACTAGCGGGGTATGAGACCCAGTACTTC	CAWSVGLAGYETQYF